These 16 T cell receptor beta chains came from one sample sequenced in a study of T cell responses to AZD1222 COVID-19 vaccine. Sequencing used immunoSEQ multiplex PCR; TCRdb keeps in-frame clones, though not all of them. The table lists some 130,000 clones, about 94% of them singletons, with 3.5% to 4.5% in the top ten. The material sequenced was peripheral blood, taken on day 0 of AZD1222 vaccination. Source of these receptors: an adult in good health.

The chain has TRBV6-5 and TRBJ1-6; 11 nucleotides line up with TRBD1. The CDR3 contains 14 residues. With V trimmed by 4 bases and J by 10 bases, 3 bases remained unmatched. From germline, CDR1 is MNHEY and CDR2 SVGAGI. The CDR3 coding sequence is TGTGCCAGCAGTTTTAGGACAGGGGGCTCACCCCTCCACTTT. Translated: CASSFRTGGSPLHF.

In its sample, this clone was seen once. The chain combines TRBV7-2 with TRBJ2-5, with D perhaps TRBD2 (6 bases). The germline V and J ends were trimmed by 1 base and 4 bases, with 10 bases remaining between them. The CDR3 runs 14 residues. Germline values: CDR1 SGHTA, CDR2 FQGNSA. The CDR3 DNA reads TGTGCCAGCAGCTTAGTTTACGGGGGAGAGACCCAGTACTTC. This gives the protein CASSLVYGGETQYF.

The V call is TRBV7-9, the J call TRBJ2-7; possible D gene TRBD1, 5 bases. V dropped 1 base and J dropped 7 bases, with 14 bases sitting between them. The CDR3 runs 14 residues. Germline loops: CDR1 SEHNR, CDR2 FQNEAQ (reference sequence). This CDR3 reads CASSLVGAPWEQYF. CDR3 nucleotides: TGTGCCAGCAGCTTAGTAGGGGCGCCTTGGGAGCAGTACTTC.

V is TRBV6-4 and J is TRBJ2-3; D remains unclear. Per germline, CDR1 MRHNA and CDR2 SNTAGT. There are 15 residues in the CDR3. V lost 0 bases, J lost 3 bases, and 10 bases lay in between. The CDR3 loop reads CASSDSAGRTDTQYF. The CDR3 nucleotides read TGTGCCAGCAGTGACTCGGCAGGACGAACAGATACGCAGTATTTT.

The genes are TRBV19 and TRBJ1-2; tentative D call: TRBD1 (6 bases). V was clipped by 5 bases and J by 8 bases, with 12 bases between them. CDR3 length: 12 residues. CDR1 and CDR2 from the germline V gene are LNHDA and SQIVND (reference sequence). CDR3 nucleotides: TGTGCCAGTAGTGAGGGGGAAGTCGGCTACACCTTC. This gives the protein CASSEGEVGYTF. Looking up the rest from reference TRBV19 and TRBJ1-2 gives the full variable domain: DGGITQSPKYLFRKEGQNVTLSCEQNLNHDAMYWYRQDPGQGLRLIYYSQIVNDFQKGDIAEGYSVSREKKESFPLTVTSAQKNPTAFYLCASSEGEVGYTFGSGTRLTVV.

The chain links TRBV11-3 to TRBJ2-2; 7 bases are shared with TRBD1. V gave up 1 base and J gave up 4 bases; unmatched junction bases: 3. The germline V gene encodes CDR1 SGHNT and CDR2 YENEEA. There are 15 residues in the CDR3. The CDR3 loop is CASSLAGGSTGELFF. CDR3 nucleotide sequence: TGTGCCAGCAGCTTAGCAGGGGGTAGCACCGGGGAGCTGTTTTTT. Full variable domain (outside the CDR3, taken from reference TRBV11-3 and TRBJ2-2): EAGVVQSPRYKIIEKKQPVAFWCNPISGHNTLYWYLQNLGQGPELLIRYENEEAVDDSQLPKDRFSAERLKGVDSTLKIQPAELGDSAVYLCASSLAGGSTGELFFGEGSRLTVL.

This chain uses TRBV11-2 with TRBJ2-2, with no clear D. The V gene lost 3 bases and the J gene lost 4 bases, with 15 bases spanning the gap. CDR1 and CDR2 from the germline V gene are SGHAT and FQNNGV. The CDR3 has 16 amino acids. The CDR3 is CASSFGSASSTGELFF. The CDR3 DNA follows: TGTGCCAGCAGCTTTGGGTCAGCCTCATCCACCGGGGAGCTGTTTTTT.

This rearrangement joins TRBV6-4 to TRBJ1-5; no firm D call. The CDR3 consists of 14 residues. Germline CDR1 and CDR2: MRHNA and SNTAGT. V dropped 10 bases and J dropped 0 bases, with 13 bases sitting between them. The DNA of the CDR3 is TGTGCCACCTCCGGGGAGGCTAGCAATCAGCCCCAGCATTTT. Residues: CATSGEASNQPQHF.

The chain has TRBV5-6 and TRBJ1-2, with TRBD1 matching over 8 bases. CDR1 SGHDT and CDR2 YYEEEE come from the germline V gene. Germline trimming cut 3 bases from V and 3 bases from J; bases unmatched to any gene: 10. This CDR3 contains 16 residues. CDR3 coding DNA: TGTGCCAGCAGCTCCACGCCCCCGGACAGGGACTATGGCTACACCTTC. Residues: CASSSTPPDRDYGYTF.

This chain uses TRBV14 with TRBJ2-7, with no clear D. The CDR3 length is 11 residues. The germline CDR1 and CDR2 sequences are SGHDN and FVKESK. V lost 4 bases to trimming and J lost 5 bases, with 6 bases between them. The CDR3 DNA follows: TGTGCCAGCAGCCGGGCGGACGAGCAGTACTTC. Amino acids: CASSRADEQYF.

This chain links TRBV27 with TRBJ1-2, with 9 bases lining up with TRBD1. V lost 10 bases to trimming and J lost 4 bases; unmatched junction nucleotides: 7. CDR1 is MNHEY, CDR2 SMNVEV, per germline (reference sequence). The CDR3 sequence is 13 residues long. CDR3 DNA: TGTGCCATCAGGGACAGGGTGACCTATGGCTACACCTTC. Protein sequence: CAIRDRVTYGYTF.

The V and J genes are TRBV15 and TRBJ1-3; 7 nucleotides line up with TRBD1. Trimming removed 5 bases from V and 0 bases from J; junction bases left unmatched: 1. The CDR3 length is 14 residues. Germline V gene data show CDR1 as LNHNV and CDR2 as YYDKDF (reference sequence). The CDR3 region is CATSPGGSGNTIYF. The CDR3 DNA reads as TGTGCCACCAGCCCAGGGGGCTCTGGAAACACCATATATTTT.

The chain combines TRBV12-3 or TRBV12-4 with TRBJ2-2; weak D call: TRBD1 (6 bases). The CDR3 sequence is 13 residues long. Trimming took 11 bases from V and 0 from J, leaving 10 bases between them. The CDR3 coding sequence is TGTGCCTCGACAGGTTCGAACACCGGGGAGCTGTTTTTT. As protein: CASTGSNTGELFF.

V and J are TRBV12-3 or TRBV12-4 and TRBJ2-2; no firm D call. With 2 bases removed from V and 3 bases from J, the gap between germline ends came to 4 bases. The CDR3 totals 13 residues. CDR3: CASSLLDTGELFF. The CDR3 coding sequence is TGTGCCAGCAGTTTATTGGACACCGGGGAGCTGTTTTTT.

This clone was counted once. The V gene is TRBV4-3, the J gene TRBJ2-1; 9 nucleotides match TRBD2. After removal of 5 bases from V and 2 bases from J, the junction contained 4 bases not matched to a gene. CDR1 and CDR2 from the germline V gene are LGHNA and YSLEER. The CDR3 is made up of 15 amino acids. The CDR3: CASSETSGPYNEQFF. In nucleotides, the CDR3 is TGCGCCAGCAGCGAGACTAGCGGACCCTACAATGAGCAGTTCTTC.

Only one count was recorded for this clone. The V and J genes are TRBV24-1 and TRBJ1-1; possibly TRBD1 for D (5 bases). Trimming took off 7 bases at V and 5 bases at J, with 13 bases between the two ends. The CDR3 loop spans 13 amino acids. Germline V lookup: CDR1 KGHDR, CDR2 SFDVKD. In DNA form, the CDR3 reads TGTGCCACCAGAGGGGTAGGGAATACTGAAGCTTTCTTT. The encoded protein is CATRGVGNTEAFF.